Below are 21 T cell receptor beta chains sequenced from a single sample in a study of OX40 agonist ivuxolimab in advanced cancers. TCRdb's table, derived via immunoSEQ multiplex PCR, lists solely in-frame clones and lacks some. The profile shows around 60,000 clones, approximately 83% of them singletons. This material consisted of CD4+ or CD8+ T cells sorted from blood, taken in a trial of the OX40 agonist ivuxolimab. These receptors were taken from an adult with an advanced solid tumor such as melanoma, head and neck, liver or kidney cancer.

V and J are TRBV5-8 and TRBJ2-6; perhaps TRBD2 as D (6 bases). The germline V and J ends were trimmed by 5 bases and 4 bases, with 13 bases remaining between them. Germline CDR1 reads SGHTS; CDR2 reads YDEGEE. This CDR3 is built from 15 residues. The CDR3 reads CASRARLVGANVLTF. CDR3 bases: TGTGCCAGCAGGGCTAGACTAGTAGGGGCCAACGTCCTGACTTTC.

The chain has TRBV29-1 and TRBJ1-3; D is ambiguous. With 2 bases removed from V and 0 bases from J, the gap between germline ends came to 5 bases. The CDR3 loop spans 13 amino acids. The germline V gene has CDR1 SQVTM and CDR2 ANQGSEA. The CDR3 loop reads CSVEMVSGNTIYF. The CDR3 DNA is TGCAGCGTTGAAATGGTCTCTGGAAACACCATATATTTT.

The rearrangement uses TRBV11-2 and TRBJ2-1; D is possibly TRBD1 (6 bases). From germline, CDR1 is SGHAT and CDR2 FQNNGV. The CDR3 spans 15 residues. Trimming cost V 5 bases and J 7 bases, with 18 bases left between them. The CDR3 reads CASSLNRVLGNEQFF. In nucleotides, the CDR3 is TGTGCCAGCAGCCTAAACAGGGTACTAGGGAATGAGCAGTTCTTC.

The chain carries TRBV6-5 and TRBJ2-1, with a possible D match to TRBD1 (5 bases). CDR1 is MNHEY, CDR2 SVGAGI, per germline. V lost 6 bases, J lost 7 bases, and 16 bases lay in between. The CDR3 length is 14 residues. The chain's CDR3 is CASRTSTGVNEQFF. The CDR3 region has the DNA TGTGCCAGCAGGACCAGTACAGGTGTGAATGAGCAGTTCTTC.

The rearrangement links TRBV29-1 to TRBJ2-1; 10 bases map to TRBD2. Germline assignment: CDR1 SQVTM and CDR2 ANQGSEA. The CDR3 consists of 13 residues. The trim removed 3 bases at V and 8 bases at J, leaving 4 bases unmatched. CDR3 in DNA: TGCAGCGTTGATACTAGCGGGACCTATGAGCAGTTCTTC. Translated: CSVDTSGTYEQFF.

The chain recombines TRBV5-4 with TRBJ1-2, with D tentatively TRBD1 (5 bases). Germline V gene lookup returns CDR1 SGHNT and CDR2 YYREEE (reference sequence). V lost 5 bases and J lost 3, with 11 bases in between. The CDR3 extends over 13 amino acids. The CDR3, as DNA: TGTGCCAGCAGTTCCGGGACCTACTATGGCTACACCTTC. This codes for CASSSGTYYGYTF.

The CDR3 loop is CASSPSGGSGANVLTF. CDR3 coding DNA: TGTGCCAGCAGTCCTAGCGGCGGCTCTGGGGCCAACGTCCTGACTTTC. The chain uses TRBV7-3 and TRBJ2-6, with 7 bases identical to TRBD2. CDR3 length: 16 residues. Unmatched junction bases numbered 5, after V lost 6 bases and J lost 0 bases. Germline CDR1 SGHTA, CDR2 FQGTGA.

The V call is TRBV6-5, the J call TRBJ2-1; TRBD2 matches 11 bases. The CDR3 has 14 residues. V shed 8 bases and J 7 bases; nucleotides not matched to a gene: 7. Germline V gene lookup returns CDR1 MNHEY and CDR2 SVGAGI. The CDR3 spells CASGSGRAGNEQFF. In nucleotides, the CDR3 is TGTGCCAGCGGTAGCGGGAGGGCCGGTAATGAGCAGTTCTTC.

The chain combines TRBV5-4 with TRBJ1-5; a possible D gene is TRBD1 (5 bases). Germline-derived CDR1 and CDR2 are SGHNT and YYREEE (reference sequence). This CDR3 has 15 amino acids. V was clipped by 5 bases and J by 1 base, with 13 bases between them. The CDR3 region is CASSPGTNSNQPQHF. CDR3 DNA sequence: TGTGCCAGCAGTCCAGGGACGAACAGCAATCAGCCCCAGCATTTT.

The gene calls are TRBV7-9 and TRBJ1-6; the D is unclear. Germline CDR1 is SEHNR and CDR2 is FQNEAQ (reference sequence). The CDR3 is made up of 14 amino acids. V was clipped by 3 bases and J by 5 bases, with 8 bases between them. The CDR3: CASSFQQNNSPLHF. The CDR3 region has the DNA TGTGCCAGCAGCTTCCAACAGAATAATTCACCCCTCCACTTT.

This clone came up a few times. The chain links TRBV14 to TRBJ2-7, with 9 bases aligning to TRBD1. Trimming removed 2 bases from V and 9 bases from J; junction bases left unmatched: 11. Per germline, CDR1 SGHDN and CDR2 FVKESK. This CDR3 is 15 amino acids long. The DNA of the CDR3 is TGTGCCAGCAGCCAAACAGGGGGCCTAACGGGGGTGCAGTACTTC. Translation gives CASSQTGGLTGVQYF.

V is TRBV18 and J is TRBJ2-5; D ambiguous. The V gene lost 4 bases and the J gene lost 0 bases, with 3 bases spanning the gap. This CDR3 has 12 amino acids. CDR1 KGHSH and CDR2 LQKENI come from the germline V gene. The CDR3 loop reads CASSLYQETQYF. CDR3 bases: TGTGCCAGCTCACTGTACCAAGAGACCCAGTACTTC.

The chain joins TRBV30 to TRBJ2-6, with D possibly matching TRBD1 (5 bases). Germline CDR1 GTSNPN, CDR2 SVGIG (reference sequence). Trimming stripped 2 bases from V and 3 bases from J, with 14 bases between. This CDR3 has 16 residues. CDR3 in amino acids: CAWSPRGVGGANVLTF. The CDR3 DNA reads TGTGCCTGGAGTCCTAGGGGTGTGGGTGGGGCCAACGTCCTGACTTTC.

The V and J genes are TRBV19 and TRBJ2-6; D possibly uses TRBD1 or TRBD2 (5 bases each). The V gene lost 4 bases and the J gene lost 4 bases, with 14 bases spanning the gap. Germline-derived CDR1 and CDR2 are LNHDA and SQIVND (reference sequence). The CDR3 sequence is 16 residues long. The CDR3 region has the DNA TGTGCCAGTAGTAAGCCGGGGCAGACCGGGGCCAACGTCCTGACTTTC. Encoded protein: CASSKPGQTGANVLTF.

CDR3 nucleotides: TGTGCCAGCTCGGGGACAGGCCAAGAGACCCAGTACTTC. This gives the protein CASSGTGQETQYF. The chain uses TRBV18 and TRBJ2-5; 8 bases align to TRBD1. The CDR3 totals 13 residues. The germline gives CDR1 KGHSH, CDR2 LQKENI. V gave up 6 bases and J gave up 1 base; unmatched junction bases: 1.

The V and J genes are TRBV4-3 and TRBJ1-3, with 8 nucleotides matching TRBD1. The CDR3 is 19 amino acids. The germline gives CDR1 LGHNA, CDR2 YSLEER. V trimming: 4 bases; J trimming: 0 bases; junction bases outside the gene matches: 14. The CDR3 loop reads CASSPRDRNTIYSGNTIYF. CDR3 DNA sequence: TGCGCCAGCAGCCCCCGGGACAGGAACACTATTTACTCTGGAAACACCATATATTTT.

The chain is built from TRBV7-3 and TRBJ2-7; the match to TRBD1 covers 11 bases. Germline CDR1 and CDR2: SGHTA and FQGTGA. The V segment lost 5 bases and the J segment 7 bases; nucleotides outside the gene matches: 4. The CDR3 totals 13 residues. The CDR3 DNA follows: TGTGCCAGCAGCAAGGACAGGGGGCGGGAGCAGTACTTC. Its protein product is CASSKDRGREQYF.

The gene calls are TRBV15 and TRBJ1-5; D may be TRBD1 (6 bases). The CDR3 is 15 amino acids. The V end lost 0 bases, the J end lost 5 bases, and 11 bases lay between the germline ends. CDR1 LNHNV and CDR2 YYDKDF come from the germline V gene (reference sequence). The CDR3 loop reads CATSREMDRYQPQHF. DNA of the CDR3: TGTGCCACCAGCAGAGAGATGGACAGATATCAGCCCCAGCATTTT.

The chain employs TRBV5-1 and TRBJ2-5; 9 positions match TRBD1. The end of the DNA aligns better with TRBJ2-7, so the J call may be wrong. Germline-derived CDR1 and CDR2 are SGHRS and YFSETQ. The CDR3 has 17 residues. The DNA of the CDR3 is TGCGCCAGCAGCTTGGTTCCGGGACAGGGTATAAACTACGAGCAGTACTTC. Translating gives CASSLVPGQGINYEQYF.

The genes are TRBV7-2 and TRBJ1-2; D not certain. Germline V CDR1 and CDR2: SGHTA, FQGNSA. CDR3 size: 14 residues. V was cut by 4 bases and J by 1 base, with 10 bases left in between. CDR3 sequence: CASSSPEGNYGYTF. For the CDR3, the DNA is TGTGCCAGCAGCTCCCCAGAGGGTAACTATGGCTACACCTTC.

In this sample, this clone turned up a few times. The V call is TRBV2, the J call TRBJ2-2, with D perhaps given as TRBD1 or TRBD2 (6 bases each). Germline V CDR1 and CDR2: SNHLY, FYNNEI. The V end lost 10 bases, the J end lost 4 bases, and 16 bases lay between the germline ends. The CDR3 runs to 14 residues. CDR3 sequence reads: CATGWGAPTGELFF. The CDR3 bases are TGTGCCACTGGATGGGGGGCGCCCACCGGGGAGCTGTTTTTT.